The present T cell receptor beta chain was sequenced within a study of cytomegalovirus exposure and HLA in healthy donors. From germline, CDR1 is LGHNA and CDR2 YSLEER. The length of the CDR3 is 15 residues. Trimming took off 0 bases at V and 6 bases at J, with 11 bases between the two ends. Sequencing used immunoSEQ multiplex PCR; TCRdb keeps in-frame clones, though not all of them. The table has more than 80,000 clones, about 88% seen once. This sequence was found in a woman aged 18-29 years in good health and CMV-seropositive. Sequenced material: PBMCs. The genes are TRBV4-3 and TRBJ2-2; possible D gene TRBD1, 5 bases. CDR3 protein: CASSQDEGAPGELFF. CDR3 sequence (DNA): TGCGCCAGCAGCCAAGATGAAGGGGCGCCCGGGGAGCTGTTTTTT.